The sequence of this TCR beta chain was determined in a study of OX40 agonist ivuxolimab in advanced cancers. Notes on the study in general: Partial responders dosed at 0.1-3.0 mg/kg displayed clonal expansion ranking among the lowest. Expanded peripheral T cell antigen specificity was not determined.

Germline-derived CDR1 and CDR2 are MDHEN and SYDVKM. The CDR3 length is 15 residues. Between the trimmed V and J ends, which lost 3 bases and 4 bases, there was a span of 15 bases. The timepoints at which blood was sampled were baseline, cycle 4 day 1, and cycle 7 day 1. This clone occurred once. Its antigen is undetermined. Clones were read by immunoSEQ multiplex PCR, and TCRdb kept only the in-frame ones, dropping some. The repertoire consists of about 82,000 clones, with roughly nine tenths occurring once and the leading ten covering roughly 2%. Sequenced material: CD4+ or CD8+ T cells sorted from blood, taken in a trial of the OX40 agonist ivuxolimab. The V call is TRBV28, the J call TRBJ1-1, with D perhaps matching TRBD1 (5 bases). This receptor was taken from an adult with an advanced solid tumor such as melanoma, head and neck, liver or kidney cancer. The CDR3 DNA follows: TGTGCCAGCAGTTTGGGGGGTACAGGCACCACTGAAGCTTTCTTT. Translated: CASSLGGTGTTEAFF. Combining the CDR3 with reference TRBV28 and TRBJ1-1 gives the whole variable domain DVKVTQSSRYLVKRTGEKVFLECVQDMDHENMFWYRQDPGLGLRLIYFSYDVKMKEKGDIPEGYSVSREKKERFSLILESASTNQTSMYLCASSLGGTGTTEAFFGQGTRLTVV.